A single sample is the source of the 21 T cell receptor beta chains below, sequenced in a study of blood T cells in healthy people across ages. A J-beta primer mix and a sample-barcoded 5' primer were used in a second PCR of roughly 7 to 12 cycles. TCRdb independently ran MiXCR on the 5' RACE reads; one entry per CDR3 protein. The repertoire holds approximately 1,000,000 distinct CDR3 sequences, with roughly two fifths as singletons. The specimen sequenced was blood. The receptors originated from a man younger than 30 in good health.

The V and J genes are TRBV20-1 and TRBJ2-1; D is possibly TRBD1 or TRBD2 (6 bases each). Germline CDR1 DFQATT, CDR2 SNEGSKA (reference sequence). Trimming shortened V by 5 bases and J by 4 bases, and 15 bases separated the two germline ends. This CDR3 is built from 14 residues. The CDR3 sequence: CSAPRGVSYNEQFF. The CDR3 DNA reads TGCAGTGCTCCTAGGGGGGTGTCTTACAATGAGCAGTTCTTC.

This clonotype was observed a few times. In DNA form, the CDR3 reads TGTGCCATCAGTGAGTCGATTGTTTTACAGGGCAAGCAGTACTTC. This encodes CAISESIVLQGKQYF. This chain joins TRBV10-3 and TRBJ2-7, with D perhaps TRBD1 (6 bases). The CDR3 length is 15 residues. V was pared by 0 bases and J by 8 bases, with 17 bases between. Germline CDR1 reads ENHRY; CDR2 reads SYGVKD.

In regard to this clonotype: A read error may account for a junction end that differs from germline. The chain couples TRBV6-2 or TRBV6-3 to TRBJ2-3; the D gene is possibly TRBD1 (6 bases). Germline V gene lookup returns CDR1 MNHEY and CDR2 SVGEGT. The CDR3 consists of 15 residues. Here the CDR3 DNA reads TGTGCCAGCATTTACCGGGACAAGGGGGCAGATACGCAGTATTTT. Translating gives CASIYRDKGADTQYF.

This clonotype was recorded a few times. This chain links TRBV5-6 with TRBJ1-6; D is uncertain. The germline V gene encodes CDR1 SGHDT and CDR2 YYEEEE. This CDR3 spans 17 amino acids. V was clipped by 0 bases and J by 0 bases, with 10 bases between them. Here the CDR3 reads CASSLETAGSYNSPLHF. As DNA, the CDR3 is TGTGCCAGCAGCTTGGAAACGGCAGGCTCCTATAATTCACCCCTCCACTTT.

This rearrangement joins TRBV6-5 to TRBJ1-2; 7 bases are a match to TRBD1. This CDR3 is built from 17 residues. J lost 4 bases, V lost 0 bases, and 11 bases had no gene match. Germline CDR1 is MNHEY and CDR2 is SVGAGI. CDR3 sequence (DNA): TGTGCCAGCAGTTACTCGACGAGCGGACAGGACGGCTATGGCTACACCTTC. This encodes CASSYSTSGQDGYGYTF.

The V and J genes are TRBV2 and TRBJ2-2; D tentatively reads TRBD1 or TRBD2 (5 bases each). The CDR3 sequence is 16 residues long. V was shortened by 7 bases and J by 3 bases, with 18 bases between the two germline ends. Germline CDR1 is SNHLY and CDR2 is FYNNEI. The CDR3 DNA reads as TGTGCCAGCAAGTCAAGAGAGGGGTTACACACCGGGGAGCTGTTTTTT. Amino acids: CASKSREGLHTGELFF.

The rearrangement links TRBV2 to TRBJ1-2; possibly TRBD1 for D (6 bases). Trimming took off 7 bases at V and 4 bases at J, with 13 bases between the two ends. CDR3 size: 13 residues. Per the germline V gene, CDR1 is SNHLY and CDR2 is FYNNEI. DNA for the CDR3: TGTGCCAGCATCATGGACAGATTCTATGGCTACACCTTC. Residues: CASIMDRFYGYTF.

The gene calls are TRBV24-1 and TRBJ2-3; no clear D gene. The CDR3 spans 13 residues. V lost 3 bases and J lost 5, with 8 bases in between. From germline, CDR1 is KGHDR and CDR2 SFDVKD. CDR3 coding DNA: TGTGCCACCAGTGATCCCTCAGGAGATACGCAGTATTTT. Residues: CATSDPSGDTQYF.

This clonotype was found a few times. The CDR3 loop reads CSVAPGYSNQPQHF. The DNA for the CDR3 is TGCAGCGTTGCCCCGGGGTATAGCAATCAGCCCCAGCATTTT. This rearrangement joins TRBV29-1 to TRBJ1-5; D gene uncertain. Between the trimmed V and J ends, which lost 4 bases and 0 bases, there was a span of 10 bases. Germline CDR1 SQVTM, CDR2 ANQGSEA. CDR3 length: 14 amino acids.

In its sample, this clonotype was seen many times. The chain uses TRBV12-3 or TRBV12-4 and TRBJ1-2; 7 bases fit TRBD1. Trimming at V came to 1 base and at J to 5 bases, leaving 4 bases not matched to a gene. The CDR3 contains 14 residues. CDR3 bases: TGTGCCAGCAGTTTAGATCAGGGGGGTTATGGCTACACCTTC. Its protein is CASSLDQGGYGYTF.

The chain joins TRBV12-3 or TRBV12-4 to TRBJ1-1; D unclear. The CDR3 contains 15 residues. V lost 5 bases and J lost 0, with 13 bases in between. CDR3 DNA: TGTGCCAGCAGTCGGCATGAACCCATGAACACTGAAGCTTTCTTT. Protein product: CASSRHEPMNTEAFF.

This clonotype was found a few times. This chain joins TRBV12-3 or TRBV12-4 and TRBJ1-2; 7 bases are a match to TRBD1. The length of the CDR3 is 15 residues. Trimming cost V 3 bases and J 5 bases; bases outside gene matches: 9. The CDR3 DNA reads as TGTGCCAGCAGTTTGTCTTTGACAGGGAGGTATGGCTACACCTTC. It codes for CASSLSLTGRYGYTF.

The gene calls are TRBV10-3 and TRBJ1-4, with a weak D call TRBD1 (5 bases). Trimming removed 11 bases from V and 5 bases from J, with 12 bases in between. The CDR3 totals 12 residues. CDR1 is ENHRY and CDR2 is SYGVKD in the germline V gene. CDR3 in DNA: TGTGCCTCCATGGGGGGGAATGAAAAACTGTTTTTT. It codes for CASMGGNEKLFF.

This chain connects TRBV13 to TRBJ1-1, with TRBD1 matching 7 bases. CDR3 length: 15 residues. V lost 5 bases to trimming and J lost 0 bases; unmatched junction nucleotides: 6. The germline V gene has CDR1 PRHDT and CDR2 FYEKMQ (reference sequence). In DNA, the CDR3 is TGTGCCAGCAGCCCCCAGGGACAGTTGAACACTGAAGCTTTCTTT. This encodes CASSPQGQLNTEAFF.

This clonotype was seen more than once but under ten times. The chain recombines TRBV5-5 with TRBJ1-4, with no clear D. With 4 bases removed from V and 7 bases from J, the gap between germline ends came to 11 bases. The CDR3 loop spans 13 amino acids. Germline V lookup: CDR1 SGHKS, CDR2 YYEKEE (reference sequence). CDR3 in amino acids: CASSDRPREKLFF. The CDR3 region has the DNA TGTGCCAGCAGCGACCGACCCCGTGAAAAACTGTTTTTT.

This clonotype was seen ten or more times. The chain couples TRBV12-3 or TRBV12-4 to TRBJ1-2, with TRBD1 as a possible D gene (5 bases). The V end was cut by 3 bases, the J end by 2 bases, with 10 bases between. This CDR3 has 14 amino acids. CDR3: CASSFQGANYGYTF. The CDR3 DNA reads as TGTGCCAGCAGTTTTCAGGGTGCCAACTATGGCTACACCTTC.

This clonotype was recorded at least ten times. The chain has TRBV20-1 and TRBJ2-1; TRBD2 matches at 13 bases. The CDR3 covers 17 residues. After removal of 0 bases from V and 7 bases from J, the junction contained 9 bases not matched to a gene. The germline gives CDR1 DFQATT, CDR2 SNEGSKA (reference sequence). CDR3 in DNA: TGCAGTGCTAGAGACCGAATGGGACTAGCGGGAATTAATGAGCAGTTCTTC. Its protein product is CSARDRMGLAGINEQFF.

The chain carries TRBV12-3 or TRBV12-4 and TRBJ2-1; D is perhaps TRBD2 (5 bases). Trimming stripped 7 bases from V and 3 bases from J, with 13 bases between. This CDR3 comprises 14 residues. The CDR3 DNA is TGTGCCAGCACCACGACTAACCTCTACAATGAGCAGTTCTTC. Its protein is CASTTTNLYNEQFF.

As DNA, the CDR3 is TGTGCCAGCAGCCAAGATCAGCTTTATGGCTACACCTTC. Translated: CASSQDQLYGYTF. This chain joins TRBV14 and TRBJ1-2; D uncertain. The length of the CDR3 is 13 residues. V lost 0 bases, J lost 5 bases, and 7 bases lay in between. Germline assignment: CDR1 SGHDN and CDR2 FVKESK.

This clonotype was counted ten times or more. The chain combines TRBV29-1 with TRBJ2-3, with D unclear. CDR3 length: 11 residues. The V gene lost 6 bases and the J gene lost 5 bases, with 9 bases spanning the gap. The germline V gene has CDR1 SQVTM and CDR2 ANQGSEA. The CDR3 DNA follows: TGCAGCGTACCGGTGGGAGATACGCAGTATTTT. Its translation: CSVPVGDTQYF.

V usage is TRBV29-1 and J usage is TRBJ2-2; D uncertain. Looked up from germline, CDR1 is SQVTM and CDR2 is ANQGSEA. V was shortened by 6 bases and J by 6 bases, with 11 bases between the two germline ends. The CDR3 contains 12 residues. CDR3 DNA: TGCAGCGTCAAGAAGGCCTCCGGGGAGCTGTTTTTT. It translates to CSVKKASGELFF.